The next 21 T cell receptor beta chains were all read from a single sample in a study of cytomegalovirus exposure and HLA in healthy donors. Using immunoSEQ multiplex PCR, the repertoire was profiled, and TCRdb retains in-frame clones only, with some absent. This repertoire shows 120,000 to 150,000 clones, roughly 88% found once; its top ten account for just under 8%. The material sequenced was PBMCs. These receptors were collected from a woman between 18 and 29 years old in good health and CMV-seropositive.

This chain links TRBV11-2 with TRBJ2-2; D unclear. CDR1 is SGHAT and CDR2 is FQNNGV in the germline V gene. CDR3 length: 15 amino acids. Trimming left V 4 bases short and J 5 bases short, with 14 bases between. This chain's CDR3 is CASSSRGARTGELFF. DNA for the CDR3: TGTGCCAGCAGCTCGCGCGGTGCAAGGACCGGGGAGCTGTTTTTT. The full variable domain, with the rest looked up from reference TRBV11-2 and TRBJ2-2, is EAGVAQSPRYKIIEKRQSVAFWCNPISGHATLYWYQQILGQGPKLLIQFQNNGVVDDSQLPKDRFSAERLKGVDSTLKIQPAKLEDSAVYLCASSSRGARTGELFFGEGSRLTVL.

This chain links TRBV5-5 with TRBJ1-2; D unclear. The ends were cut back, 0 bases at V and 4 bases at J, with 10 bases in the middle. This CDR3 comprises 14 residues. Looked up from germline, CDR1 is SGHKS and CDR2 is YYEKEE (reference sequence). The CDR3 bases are TGTGCCAGCAGCTTGGGTTCCGAGAGCTATGGCTACACCTTC. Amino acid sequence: CASSLGSESYGYTF.

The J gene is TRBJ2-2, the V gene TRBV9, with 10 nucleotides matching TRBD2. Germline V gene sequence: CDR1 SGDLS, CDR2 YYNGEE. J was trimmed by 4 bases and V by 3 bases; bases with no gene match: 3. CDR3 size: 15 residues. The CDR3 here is CASSGAGGVTGELFF. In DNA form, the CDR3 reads TGTGCCAGCAGCGGAGCGGGAGGGGTCACCGGGGAGCTGTTTTTT.

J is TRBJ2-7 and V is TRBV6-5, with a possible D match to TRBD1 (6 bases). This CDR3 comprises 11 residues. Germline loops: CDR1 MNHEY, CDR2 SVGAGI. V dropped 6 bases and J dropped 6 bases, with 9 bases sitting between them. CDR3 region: CASSAGVEQYF. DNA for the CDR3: TGTGCCAGCAGCGCAGGGGTCGAGCAGTACTTC.

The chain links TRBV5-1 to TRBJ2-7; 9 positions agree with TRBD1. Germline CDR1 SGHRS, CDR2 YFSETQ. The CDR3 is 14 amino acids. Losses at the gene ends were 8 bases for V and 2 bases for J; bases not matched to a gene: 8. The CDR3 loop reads CASHDRGSAYEQYF. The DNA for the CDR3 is TGCGCCAGTCATGACAGGGGGAGCGCCTACGAGCAGTACTTC.

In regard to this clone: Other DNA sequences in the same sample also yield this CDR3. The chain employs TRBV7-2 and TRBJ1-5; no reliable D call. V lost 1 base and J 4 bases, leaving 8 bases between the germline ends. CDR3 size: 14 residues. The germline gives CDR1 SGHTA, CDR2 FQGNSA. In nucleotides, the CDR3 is TGTGCCAGCAGCTTAGTGGCGGGGAATCAGCCCCAGCATTTT. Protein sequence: CASSLVAGNQPQHF.

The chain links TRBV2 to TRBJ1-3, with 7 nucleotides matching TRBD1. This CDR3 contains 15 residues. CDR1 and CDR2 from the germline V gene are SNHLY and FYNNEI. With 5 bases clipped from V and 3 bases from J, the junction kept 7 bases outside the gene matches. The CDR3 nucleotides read TGTGCCAGCAGTCCTGACAGGGTGCGTGGAAACACCATATATTTT. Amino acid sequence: CASSPDRVRGNTIYF.

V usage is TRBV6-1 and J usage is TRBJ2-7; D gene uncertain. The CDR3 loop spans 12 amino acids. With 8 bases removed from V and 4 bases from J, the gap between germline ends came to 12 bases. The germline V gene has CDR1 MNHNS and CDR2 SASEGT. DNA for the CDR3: TGTGCCAGCGAGCTAGAAGAGTACGAGCAGTACTTC. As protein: CASELEEYEQYF.

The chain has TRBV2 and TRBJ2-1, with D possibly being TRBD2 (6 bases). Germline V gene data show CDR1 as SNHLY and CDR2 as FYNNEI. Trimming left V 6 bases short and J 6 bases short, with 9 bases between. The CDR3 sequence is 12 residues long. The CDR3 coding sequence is TGTGCCAGCAGCTATAGCGGCAATGAGCAGTTCTTC. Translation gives CASSYSGNEQFF.

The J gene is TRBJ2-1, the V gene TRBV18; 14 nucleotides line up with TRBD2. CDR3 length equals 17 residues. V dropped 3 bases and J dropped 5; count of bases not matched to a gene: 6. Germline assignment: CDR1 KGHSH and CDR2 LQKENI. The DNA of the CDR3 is TGTGCCAGCTCACCCTGGACTAGCGGGAGGAACAACAATGAGCAGTTCTTC. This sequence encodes CASSPWTSGRNNNEQFF.

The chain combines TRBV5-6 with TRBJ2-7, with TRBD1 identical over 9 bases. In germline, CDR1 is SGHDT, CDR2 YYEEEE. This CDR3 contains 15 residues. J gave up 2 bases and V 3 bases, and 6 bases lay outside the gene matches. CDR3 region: CASSSYDRGTYEQYF. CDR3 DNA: TGTGCCAGCAGCTCCTACGACAGGGGGACCTACGAGCAGTACTTC.

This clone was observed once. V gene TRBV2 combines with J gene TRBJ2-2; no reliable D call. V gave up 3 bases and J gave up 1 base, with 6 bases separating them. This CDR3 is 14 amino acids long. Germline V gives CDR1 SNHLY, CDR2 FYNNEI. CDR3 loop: CASSDGQNTGELFF. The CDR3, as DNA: TGTGCCAGCAGTGATGGGCAGAACACCGGGGAGCTGTTTTTT. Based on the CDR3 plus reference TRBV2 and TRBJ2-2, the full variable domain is EPEVTQTPSHQVTQMGQEVILRCVPISNHLYFYWYRQILGQKVEFLVSFYNNEISEKSEIFDDQFSVERPDGSNFTLKIRSTKLEDSAMYFCASSDGQNTGELFFGEGSRLTVL.

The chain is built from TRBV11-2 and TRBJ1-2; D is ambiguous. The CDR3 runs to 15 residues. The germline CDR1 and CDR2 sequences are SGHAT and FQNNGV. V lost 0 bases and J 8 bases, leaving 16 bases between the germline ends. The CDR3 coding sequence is TGTGCCAGCAGCTTAGATCCTGCGGCAGCCGGGGGCTACACCTTC. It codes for CASSLDPAAAGGYTF. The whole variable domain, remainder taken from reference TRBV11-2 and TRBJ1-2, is EAGVAQSPRYKIIEKRQSVAFWCNPISGHATLYWYQQILGQGPKLLIQFQNNGVVDDSQLPKDRFSAERLKGVDSTLKIQPAKLEDSAVYLCASSLDPAAAGGYTFGSGTRLTVV.

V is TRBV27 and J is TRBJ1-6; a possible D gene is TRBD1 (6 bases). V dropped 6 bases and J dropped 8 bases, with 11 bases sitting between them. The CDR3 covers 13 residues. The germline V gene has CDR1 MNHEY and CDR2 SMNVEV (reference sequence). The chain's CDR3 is CASRYNRDSPLHF. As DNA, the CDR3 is TGTGCCAGCAGATACAACAGGGATTCACCCCTCCACTTT.

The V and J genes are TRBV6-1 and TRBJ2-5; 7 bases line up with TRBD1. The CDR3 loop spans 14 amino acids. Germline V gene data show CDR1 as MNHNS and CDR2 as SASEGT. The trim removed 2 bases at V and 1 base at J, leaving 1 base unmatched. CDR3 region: CASSEWDSQETQYF. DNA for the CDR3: TGTGCCAGCAGTGAATGGGACAGCCAAGAGACCCAGTACTTC.

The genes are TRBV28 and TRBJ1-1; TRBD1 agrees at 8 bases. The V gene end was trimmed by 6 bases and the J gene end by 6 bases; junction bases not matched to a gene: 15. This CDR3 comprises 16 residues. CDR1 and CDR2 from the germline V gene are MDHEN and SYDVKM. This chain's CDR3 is CASSLPRGQSRAEAFF. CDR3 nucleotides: TGTGCCAGCAGCTTACCCAGGGGGCAGAGTAGGGCTGAAGCTTTCTTT.

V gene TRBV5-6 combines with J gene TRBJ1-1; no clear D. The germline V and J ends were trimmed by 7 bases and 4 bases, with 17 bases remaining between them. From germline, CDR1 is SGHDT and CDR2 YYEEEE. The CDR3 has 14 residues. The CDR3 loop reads CASRRPTGSTEAFF. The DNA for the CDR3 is TGTGCCAGCCGGAGACCAACGGGATCCACTGAAGCTTTCTTT.

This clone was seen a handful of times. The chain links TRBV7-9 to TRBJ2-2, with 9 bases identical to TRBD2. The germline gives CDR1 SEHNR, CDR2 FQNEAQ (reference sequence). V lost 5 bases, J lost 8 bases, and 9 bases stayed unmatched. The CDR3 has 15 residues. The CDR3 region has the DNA TGTGCCAGCAGCCCGCTAAGGCTAGCGGGAGGGGAGCTGTTTTTT. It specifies CASSPLRLAGGELFF.

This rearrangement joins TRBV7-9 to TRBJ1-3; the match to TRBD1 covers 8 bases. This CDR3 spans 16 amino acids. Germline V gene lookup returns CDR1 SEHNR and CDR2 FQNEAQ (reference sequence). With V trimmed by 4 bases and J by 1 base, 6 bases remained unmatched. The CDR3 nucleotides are TGTGCCAGCAGCTCAGGTTACAGGGGGTCTGGAAACACCATATATTTT. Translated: CASSSGYRGSGNTIYF. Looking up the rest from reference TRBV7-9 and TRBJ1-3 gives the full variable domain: DTGVSQNPRHKITKRGQNVTFRCDPISEHNRLYWYRQTLGQGPEFLTYFQNEAQLEKSRLLSDRFSAERPKGSFSTLEIQRTEQGDSAMYLCASSSGYRGSGNTIYFGEGSWLTVV.

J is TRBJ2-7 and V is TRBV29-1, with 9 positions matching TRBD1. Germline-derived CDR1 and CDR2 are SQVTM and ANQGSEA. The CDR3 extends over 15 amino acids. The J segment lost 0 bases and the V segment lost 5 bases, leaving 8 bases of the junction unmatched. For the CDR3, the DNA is TGCAGCGTTCCGGGACAGGGACTATTCTCCTACGAGCAGTACTTC. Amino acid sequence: CSVPGQGLFSYEQYF.

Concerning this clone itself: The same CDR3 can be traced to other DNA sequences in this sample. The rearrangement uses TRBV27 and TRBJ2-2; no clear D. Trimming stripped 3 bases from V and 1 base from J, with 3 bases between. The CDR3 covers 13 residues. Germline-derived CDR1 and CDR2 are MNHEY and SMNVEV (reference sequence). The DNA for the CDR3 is TGTGCCAGCAGTTTGCGGAACACCGGGGAGCTGTTTTTT. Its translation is CASSLRNTGELFF.